These 29 T cell receptor beta chains came from one sample sequenced in a study of shared clonotypes between healthy human individuals. TCRdb keeps only in-frame clones here, not all; method: immunoSEQ multiplex PCR. The sample lists more than 2,000,000 clones; roughly nine tenths were seen once. Sequenced: naive CD4+ T cells sorted from blood. Subset described: CD45RA+ positively selected. The receptor source for this set is a man between 18 and 35 years old in good health.

The chain uses TRBV6-1 and TRBJ1-2, with D tentatively TRBD1 (5 bases). CDR3 length: 15 amino acids. Germline-derived CDR1 and CDR2 are MNHNS and SASEGT. Between the trimmed V and J ends, which lost 0 bases and 3 bases, there was a span of 11 bases. CDR3 nucleotide sequence: TGTGCCAGCAGTGAAGCGGGGGGAGGTTACTATGGCTACACCTTC. It is translated as CASSEAGGGYYGYTF.

The chain carries TRBV4-2 and TRBJ1-1, with D unclear. This CDR3 is built from 15 residues. V was clipped by 6 bases and J by 6 bases, with 20 bases between them. The germline V gene encodes CDR1 LGHNA and CDR2 YNFKEQ. CDR3 loop: CASRSWLSGISEAFF. CDR3 bases: TGTGCCAGCAGATCTTGGCTATCGGGGATCTCTGAAGCTTTCTTT.

The J gene is TRBJ2-3, the V gene TRBV18; possibly TRBD2 for D (5 bases). Trimming took off 3 bases at V and 1 base at J, with 26 bases between the two ends. Germline CDR1 KGHSH, CDR2 LQKENI. This CDR3 contains 20 residues. CDR3 sequence reads: CASSPANLSLWLAGTDTQYF. The CDR3 DNA reads TGTGCCAGCTCACCGGCAAATCTATCCTTGTGGCTAGCTGGCACAGATACGCAGTATTTT. Complete variable domain (other parts from reference TRBV18 and TRBJ2-3): NAGVMQNPRHLVRRRGQEARLRCSPMKGHSHVYWYRQLPEEGLKFMVYLQKENIIDESGMPKERFSAEFPKEGPSILRIQQVVRGDSAAYFCASSPANLSLWLAGTDTQYFGPGTRLTVL.

The gene calls are TRBV4-3 and TRBJ2-7, with TRBD2 identical over 9 bases. The CDR3 has 15 amino acids. With V trimmed by 1 base and J by 3 bases, 4 bases remained unmatched. CDR1 is LGHNA and CDR2 is YSLEER in the germline V gene. This CDR3 is CASSQATSGIYEQYF. The CDR3 DNA sequence: TGCGCCAGCAGCCAAGCGACTAGCGGCATCTACGAGCAGTACTTC.

On this clone itself: This CDR3 is also generated by other DNA sequences in the sample. The chain is built from TRBV19 and TRBJ2-3; perhaps TRBD2 as D (6 bases). The ends were cut back, 4 bases at V and 1 base at J, with 9 bases in the middle. Germline V gene data show CDR1 as LNHDA and CDR2 as SQIVND (reference sequence). The CDR3 covers 14 residues. The CDR3 spells CASSRGGGTDTQYF. CDR3 bases: TGTGCCAGTAGTAGAGGCGGGGGCACAGATACGCAGTATTTT.

The count of this clone is one. V gene TRBV28 combines with J gene TRBJ1-2; 10 bases are shared with TRBD1. Germline-derived CDR1 and CDR2 are MDHEN and SYDVKM. Trimming at V came to 7 bases and at J to 3 bases, leaving 8 bases not matched to a gene. The CDR3 extends over 15 amino acids. The CDR3 reads CASTMGGQGYYGYTF. CDR3 nucleotide sequence: TGTGCCAGCACCATGGGGGGACAGGGGTACTATGGCTACACCTTC.

The chain's CDR3 is CASLAGSTDTQYF. For the CDR3, the DNA is TGTGCCAGCTTAGCGGGGTCCACAGATACGCAGTATTTT. This chain connects TRBV19 to TRBJ2-3; 8 bases agree with TRBD2. V lost 9 bases to trimming and J lost 2 bases; unmatched junction nucleotides: 4. Germline V gives CDR1 LNHDA, CDR2 SQIVND (reference sequence). There are 13 residues in the CDR3.

This chain joins TRBV13 and TRBJ1-3; the match to TRBD1 covers 9 bases. V shed 3 bases, J shed 4 bases, and the junction held 7 bases outside the gene matches. The CDR3 loop spans 16 amino acids. Looked up from germline, CDR1 is PRHDT and CDR2 is FYEKMQ (reference sequence). The DNA for the CDR3 is TGTGCCAGCAGCTTCCGGGACAGGGAGGCCGGAAACACCATATATTTT. As protein: CASSFRDREAGNTIYF.

V is TRBV5-1 and J is TRBJ1-2; tentatively, D is TRBD1 (5 bases). V lost 0 bases to trimming and J lost 0 bases, with 9 bases between them. The CDR3 consists of 15 residues. The V gene's germline CDR1 is SGHRS and CDR2 YFSETQ. This CDR3 is CASSLEGLSNYGYTF. For the CDR3, the DNA is TGCGCCAGCAGCTTGGAGGGACTGTCTAACTATGGCTACACCTTC.

The genes are TRBV18 and TRBJ2-7, with 8 nucleotides matching TRBD1. The CDR3 is made up of 16 amino acids. Looked up from germline, CDR1 is KGHSH and CDR2 is LQKENI. With 0 bases clipped from V and 1 base from J, the junction kept 5 bases outside the gene matches. CDR3 coding DNA: TGTGCCAGCTCACCACCGTGGACAGGGTTATCCTACGAGCAGTACTTC. Translation gives CASSPPWTGLSYEQYF.

V gene TRBV19 combines with J gene TRBJ1-1, with D possibly being TRBD1 (5 bases). CDR3 length: 12 residues. V gave up 8 bases and J gave up 4 bases, with 11 bases separating them. Germline values: CDR1 LNHDA, CDR2 SQIVND (reference sequence). For the CDR3, the DNA is TGTGCCAGTGCGTACAGGCCCACTGAAGCTTTCTTT. Protein product: CASAYRPTEAFF.

This rearrangement joins TRBV28 to TRBJ1-5; 9 positions agree with TRBD1. V dropped 6 bases and J dropped 3; count of bases not matched to a gene: 9. The germline V gene encodes CDR1 MDHEN and CDR2 SYDVKM. This CDR3 comprises 16 residues. CDR3 nucleotides: TGTGCCAGCAGATCCGGCGGGACAGGGTACAATCAGCCCCAGCATTTT. It translates to CASRSGGTGYNQPQHF.

The chain employs TRBV6-4 and TRBJ1-5, with no clear D. CDR3 size: 10 residues. The germline V gene encodes CDR1 MRHNA and CDR2 SNTAGT. The V end lost 5 bases, the J end lost 7 bases, and 3 bases lay between the germline ends. Written as DNA, the CDR3 is TGTGCCAGCAGTAAACAGCCCCAGCATTTT. The encoded protein is CASSKQPQHF.

The chain employs TRBV15 and TRBJ2-7, with D hard to call. In germline, CDR1 is LNHNV, CDR2 YYDKDF (reference sequence). Trimming cost V 8 bases and J 0 bases, with 11 bases left between them. This CDR3 has 13 residues. The CDR3 loop is CATQQQNSYEQYF. The CDR3 region has the DNA TGTGCCACCCAACAGCAGAACTCCTACGAGCAGTACTTC.

The J gene is TRBJ2-5, the V gene TRBV7-9, with TRBD1 matching over 9 bases. This CDR3 is built from 18 residues. The germline V gene encodes CDR1 SEHNR and CDR2 FQNEAQ (reference sequence). V dropped 3 bases and J dropped 4; count of bases not matched to a gene: 15. The CDR3 spells CASSFTTGTGKSGETQYF. CDR3 nucleotides: TGTGCCAGCAGCTTTACGACCGGGACAGGGAAGAGTGGAGAGACCCAGTACTTC.

This clone was detected only a few times. The rearrangement joins TRBV7-9 to TRBJ2-5; TRBD2 might be the D (5 bases). The CDR3 consists of 13 residues. Germline CDR1 is SEHNR and CDR2 is FQNEAQ (reference sequence). Trimming took off 1 base at V and 9 bases at J, with 12 bases between the two ends. The CDR3 protein is CASSLGVTEAQYF. The CDR3 coding sequence is TGTGCCAGCAGCTTAGGGGTTACGGAGGCCCAGTACTTC.

This clone was seen more than once but under ten times. This chain connects TRBV28 to TRBJ1-4; TRBD1 might be the D (5 bases). The V gene's germline CDR1 is MDHEN and CDR2 SYDVKM. This CDR3 comprises 15 residues. V lost 7 bases to trimming and J lost 1 base, with 13 bases between them. The CDR3 DNA sequence: TGTGCCAGCACGAGTTCGGGGCAAACTAATGAAAAACTGTTTTTT. Translated, it gives CASTSSGQTNEKLFF.

V and J are TRBV30 and TRBJ1-2; weak D call: TRBD1 (5 bases). V lost 0 bases and J 6 bases, leaving 5 bases between the germline ends. Germline CDR1 GTSNPN, CDR2 SVGIG (reference sequence). The CDR3 contains 11 residues. The CDR3 nucleotides read TGTGCCTGGAGTGTGGGGGATGGCTACACCTTC. It codes for CAWSVGDGYTF.

The chain combines TRBV18 with TRBJ2-1; 9 bases map to TRBD2. The CDR3 is 15 residues long. Losses at the gene ends were 3 bases for V and 7 bases for J; bases not matched to a gene: 7. Looked up from germline, CDR1 is KGHSH and CDR2 is LQKENI. The chain's CDR3 is CASSPAGGYGNEQFF. CDR3 nucleotide sequence: TGTGCCAGCTCACCGGCGGGAGGGTATGGAAATGAGCAGTTCTTC.

This chain uses TRBV29-1 with TRBJ1-2; no clear D. Looked up from germline, CDR1 is SQVTM and CDR2 is ANQGSEA. This CDR3 spans 14 amino acids. Trimming removed 0 bases from V and 2 bases from J, with 10 bases in between. The DNA for the CDR3 is TGCAGCGTTGAAGATACGGGAGTAAACTATGGCTACACCTTC. Amino acid sequence: CSVEDTGVNYGYTF.

The chain uses TRBV5-1 and TRBJ2-3, with D unresolved. CDR3 length equals 15 residues. Trimming stripped 1 base from V and 1 base from J, with 10 bases between. Germline CDR1 is SGHRS and CDR2 is YFSETQ. The DNA for the CDR3 is TGCGCCAGCAGCTTGTGGCAAGGAGGCACAGATACGCAGTATTTT. Translating gives CASSLWQGGTDTQYF.

The chain joins TRBV28 to TRBJ2-5, with 11 bases aligning to TRBD1. Trimming at V came to 6 bases and at J to 4 bases, leaving 4 bases not matched to a gene. CDR1 is MDHEN and CDR2 is SYDVKM in the germline V gene. This CDR3 has 14 amino acids. The CDR3 is CASSRTGGVETQYF. The CDR3 nucleotides are TGTGCCAGCAGCCGGACAGGGGGCGTAGAGACCCAGTACTTC.

This clone was recorded only once. The gene calls are TRBV28 and TRBJ1-1; D possibly corresponds to TRBD1 (6 bases). V lost 5 bases to trimming and J lost 7 bases, with 14 bases between them. Germline V CDR1 and CDR2: MDHEN, SYDVKM. The CDR3 runs to 13 residues. CDR3 DNA sequence: TGTGCCAGCAGTACCTCAGGGGTTGGTGAAGCTTTCTTT. Its protein is CASSTSGVGEAFF.

Worth noting for this clone: The junction departs from the called germline gene at one end, perhaps through a read error. This chain joins TRBV5-1 and TRBJ2-7, with a tentative D call TRBD2 (6 bases). The CDR3 is 15 residues long. Germline CDR1 SGHRS, CDR2 YFSETQ. CDR3 DNA: TGCGCCAGCAGTTTGGTCGGCGGGGCGGTAAACGAGCAGTACTTC. This gives the protein CASSLVGGAVNEQYF.

This clone came up once. The chain has TRBV5-4 and TRBJ2-2; D might be TRBD2 (6 bases). The CDR3 consists of 17 residues. The germline V gene encodes CDR1 SGHNT and CDR2 YYREEE (reference sequence). V gave up 0 bases and J gave up 1 base, with 13 bases separating them. In DNA, the CDR3 is TGTGCCAGCAGCTTGGAGGGGCGGGGCCAGAACACCGGGGAGCTGTTTTTT. Protein sequence: CASSLEGRGQNTGELFF.

On this clone: Other DNA variants within this sample encode the same CDR3. The chain links TRBV6-1 to TRBJ2-5; tentatively, D is TRBD2 (6 bases). The CDR3 contains 15 residues. The V end was cut by 2 bases, the J end by 1 base, with 11 bases between. Germline V gene sequence: CDR1 MNHNS, CDR2 SASEGT. Written as DNA, the CDR3 is TGTGCCAGCAGTGAACTTGGAGCGGGCCAAGAGACCCAGTACTTC. Protein sequence: CASSELGAGQETQYF.

On this clone itself: The junction shows a germline mismatch at one end, possibly a read error. Other DNA sequences in the same sample also yield this CDR3. The genes are TRBV7-7 and TRBJ2-1; 9 bases match TRBD1. Germline V lookup: CDR1 SSHAT, CDR2 FNYEAQ (reference sequence). CDR3 length equals 13 residues. The CDR3 DNA is TGTGCTAGCAGCACTGACAGGGGGAATGAGCAGTTCTTC. It encodes CASSTDRGNEQFF.

The chain uses TRBV9 and TRBJ2-2, with 7 nucleotides matching TRBD1. The CDR3 extends over 14 amino acids. CDR1 SGDLS and CDR2 YYNGEE come from the germline V gene. V lost 6 bases to trimming and J lost 7 bases; unmatched junction nucleotides: 9. The CDR3 coding sequence is TGTGCCAGCACCCTCGACAGGGAAGGCGGGGAGCTGTTTTTT. Translating it yields CASTLDREGGELFF.

Turning to this clone: At the DNA level, this CDR3 is encoded by other sequences in the same sample as well. V is TRBV18 and J is TRBJ1-1; 8 bases match TRBD1. V lost 1 base, J lost 0 bases, and 1 base stayed unmatched. This CDR3 contains 15 residues. CDR1 is KGHSH and CDR2 is LQKENI in the germline V gene. The CDR3 nucleotides are TGTGCCAGCTCACCACGGACAGGGATGAACACTGAAGCTTTCTTT. Encoded protein: CASSPRTGMNTEAFF.